One and the same sample provided the 2 T cell receptor beta chains below, sequenced in a study of blood T cell repertoires in COVID-19. Data came from immunoSEQ multiplex PCR; TCRdb stores just in-frame clones and leaves some out. This table holds 100,000 to 150,000 clones, over 55% found once. The sequencing input was peripheral blood. The receptors were sampled from a woman in her 70s with acute or convalescent COVID-19.

The chain uses TRBV25-1 and TRBJ1-1; 10 bases agree with TRBD1. Per germline, CDR1 MGHDK and CDR2 SYGVNS. Trimming removed 8 bases from V and 2 bases from J; junction bases left unmatched: 2. The CDR3 runs 13 residues. The chain's CDR3 is CASRDRGNTEAFF. The DNA for the CDR3 is TGTGCCAGCCGGGACAGGGGAAACACTGAAGCTTTCTTT. Variable domain in full (rest from reference TRBV25-1 and TRBJ1-1): EADIYQTPRYLVIGTGKKITLECSQTMGHDKMYWYQQDPGMELHLIHYSYGVNSTEKGDLSSESTVSRIRTEHFPLTLESARPSHTSQYLCASRDRGNTEAFFGQGTRLTVV.

The rearrangement links TRBV9 to TRBJ2-2, with D maybe TRBD1 (6 bases). Germline assignment: CDR1 SGDLS and CDR2 YYNGEE. Trimming took 2 bases from V and 7 from J, leaving 12 bases between them. The CDR3 loop spans 14 amino acids. CDR3 sequence (DNA): TGTGCCAGCAGCGTGAGCAGGGGAATCGGGGAGCTGTTTTTT. Encoded protein: CASSVSRGIGELFF.